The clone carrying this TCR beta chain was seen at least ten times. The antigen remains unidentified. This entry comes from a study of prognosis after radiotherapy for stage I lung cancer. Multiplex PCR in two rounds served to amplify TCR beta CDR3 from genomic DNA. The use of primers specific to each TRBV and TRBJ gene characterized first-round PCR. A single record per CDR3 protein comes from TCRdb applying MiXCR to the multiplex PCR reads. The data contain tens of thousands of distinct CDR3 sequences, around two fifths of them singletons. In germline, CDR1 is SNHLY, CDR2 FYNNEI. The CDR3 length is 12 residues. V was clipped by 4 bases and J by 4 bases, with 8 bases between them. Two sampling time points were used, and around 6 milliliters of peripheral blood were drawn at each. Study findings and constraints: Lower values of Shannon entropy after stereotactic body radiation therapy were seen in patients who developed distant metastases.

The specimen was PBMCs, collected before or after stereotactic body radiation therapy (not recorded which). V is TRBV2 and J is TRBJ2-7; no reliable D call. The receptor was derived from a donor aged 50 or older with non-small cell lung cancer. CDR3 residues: CASSVQNYEQYF. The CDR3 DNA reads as TGTGCCAGCAGTGTTCAGAATTACGAGCAGTACTTC.